Here is one T cell receptor beta chain with its context. Its specific antigen is unknown. It has no much larger one-base neighbor in the sample; base qualities were not kept. Reading the label with the study, this specimen's treatment or condition is: approximately nine-day PBMC culture with coronavirus spike peptide pools or control peptides (ViraFEST assay). The ViraFEST assay was used in the study, in which antigen-specific T cells were expanded with peptide pools and expanded clonotypes were subsequently identified by TCR sequencing. The convalescent patients' positive SARS-CoV-2 PCR tests fell between March and December 2020, which was before the Alpha, Beta and Delta variants emerged in the United States. Under 2.5 million PBMCs per well were cultured in IMDM with roughly 5% human AB serum and approximately 9.8 IU/ml IL-2, plus 10 ug/ml peptide pools. On days 3 and 7, half of the culture medium was replaced with fresh IL-2-containing medium. CD4+ T cells were isolated after roughly eleven days of culture through negative selection using the EasySep CD4+ T cell isolation kit. PBMCs were separated from whole blood using Ficoll-Paque Plus gradient centrifugation and then either used fresh or cryopreserved at -140C. Culture conditions were generally each tested in triplicate wells.

Receptors were amplified or captured by PCR. DNA from cultured CD4+ T cells underwent TCR sequencing with the Oncomine TCR Beta short-read assay at the Johns Hopkins FTIC core. Genomic DNA was extracted from the cultured CD4+ T cells with the QIAamp micro DNA kit. The Oncomine TCR Beta libraries from cultured CD4+ T cells were pooled using unique dual indexes and then sequenced on an Illumina iSeq 100. Regarding the original processing steps: Non-productive sequences were removed, and CDR3s that did not start with C, did not end with F or W, or were shorter than 7 amino acids were discarded. The MANAFEST web application was used to identify antigen-specific clonotypes by comparing peptide-stimulated wells against reference wells and other culture wells. To be called positive, a clone needed an FDR below 0.05, an odds ratio above 5, and a productive frequency above 0.1% in at least two of three replicate wells. Clonotypes that were significantly expanded in both SARS-CoV-2 spike wells and at least one common cold coronavirus spike condition were defined as cross-reactive. CDR3 homology was assessed with Levenshtein distances (stringdist) and unrooted phylogenetic trees (ape) in R version 3.6.1. TCRdb reanalyzed the raw reads on its own, using fastp at Q25 for trimming and MiXCR for clone calling, and kept in-frame beta chains. Entries that share a CDR3 protein sequence are merged under the most common genes and DNA. In this record, the V and J calls reflect TCRdb's handling and not the investigators' own analysis. A total of roughly 7,000 distinct CDR3 sequences appear in this sample, around three quarters of them only once. The ten top clones hold around a third of the sample.

The sample comes from a study of vaccination and CD4 T cells after COVID-19 (dated by TCRdb to 2022 to 2024). About the study as a whole: SARS-CoV-2 positivity had been established in the convalescent patients by nasal swab PCR, and mild disease was recorded in roughly 10 of these patients and severe disease in one. Post-COVID blood samples were collected from convalescent patients a median of around 96 days after diagnosis, with a range of about 30 to 161 days. Each participant got two doses of either the Pfizer-BioNTech BNT162b2 vaccine (n=8) or the Moderna mRNA-1273 vaccine (n=2). Control cultures received a CEFX viral epitope pool as the positive control, an HIV-1 Nef peptide pool as the negative control, or no peptide. The cultures were stimulated with overlapping spike peptide pools from SARS-CoV-2 and from the common cold coronaviruses HCoV-NL63, HCoV-OC43 and HCoV-229E. Six males and four females were included in the convalescent cohort, with two Hispanic individuals, seven Caucasians, two Asians and one multiracial person represented. In roughly 11 COVID-19 convalescent patients and a few infection-naive healthy vaccine recipients, the spike-specific CD4+ TCR repertoire before mRNA vaccination was compared with the repertoire after mRNA vaccination. Post-vaccine blood samples were taken a median of roughly 75 days after the second vaccine dose, with a range of roughly 14 to 250 days.

Study-wide conclusions, independent of this receptor: The median number of SARS-CoV-2-reactive clonotypes rose from fewer than 25 after infection to 38 after vaccination, but the change was not significant. Only a relatively small number of convalescent patients were included in the study, and early timepoints following natural infection were not analyzed. Of the vaccine-specific clones found in convalescent patients, nearly all (304 of 307) were mono-reactive for SARS-CoV-2 spike instead of being cross-reactive with common cold coronaviruses. Among the post-vaccine SARS-CoV-2-reactive clones in convalescent patients, a median around 86% showed up only after vaccination, which suggests vaccine-specific priming.

Sequencing was done on a sample of CD4+ T cells from blood, cultured in vitro. This TCR derives from a human donor who had recovered from COVID-19.

The DNA is TGTGCCACCAGTGACAACCGCGGGGAAGGGTATGGCTACACCTTC. This sequence encodes CATSDNRGEGYGYTF. This chain joins TRBV24-1 to TRBJ1-2; the D gene remains uncertain. Trimming takes 4 bases from V and 5 bases from J, and the germline ends sit 16 bases apart. CDR1 and CDR2, looked up from the germline V gene, are KGHDR and SFDVKD. The CDR3 runs 15 residues from the cysteine to the phenylalanine. Left in the record is the CDR3 DNA by itself, 45 bases read in frame from the first base.